This TCR beta chain is drawn from a study of CD8 T cells in ankylosing spondylitis. Study-wide results and caveats: Significant enrichment of disease-linked clones was reportedly seen in matched ankylosing spondylitis synovial fluid. A motif in TCR beta, a set of eight highly homologous variants, appeared characteristic of ankylosing spondylitis blood. Reactive arthritis synovial fluid and blood previously showed some of these motif variants.

Construction of TCR beta libraries was performed using quantitative 5'-RACE with molecular barcodes. From the 5' RACE reads, TCRdb called clonotypes with MiXCR, one entry per CDR3 protein. The repertoire holds some 16,000 distinct CDR3 sequences, with roughly 8% as singletons. The CDR3 totals 12 residues. The V gene lost 7 bases and the J gene lost 0 bases, with 9 bases spanning the gap. From germline, CDR1 is DFQATT and CDR2 SNEGSKA (reference sequence). About this clonotype itself: Its target is not known.

The source material was blood. This sequence was found in a male donor with ankylosing spondylitis or in good health (not recorded which). This chain uses TRBV20-1 with TRBJ1-1; no clear D. The chain's CDR3 is CSGVKMNTEAFF. As DNA, the CDR3 is TGCAGTGGTGTAAAAATGAACACTGAAGCTTTCTTT.